These 23 T cell receptor beta chains were all obtained from the same sample, sequenced in a study of blood T cell repertoires in COVID-19. Some clones are missing from TCRdb's copy, which holds only in-frame ones; the method was immunoSEQ multiplex PCR. The data contain about 200,000 clones, 75% to 90% of them singletons. Sequencing used peripheral blood. Source of these receptors: a human donor in a cohort sampled during active COVID-19.

The J gene is TRBJ2-2, the V gene TRBV13, with 13 positions matching TRBD2. J lost 6 bases, V lost 5 bases, and 6 bases had no gene match. This CDR3 spans 16 amino acids. CDR1 is PRHDT, CDR2 FYEKMQ, per germline (reference sequence). Written as DNA, the CDR3 is TGTGCCAGCAGCCCACGGACTAGCGGGAGCCCCGGGGAGCTGTTTTTT. The encoded protein is CASSPRTSGSPGELFF.

CDR3 sequence: CASSEQATSYGYTF. The DNA of the CDR3 is TGTGCCAGCAGTGAACAGGCGACTAGCTATGGCTACACCTTC. V and J are TRBV6-4 and TRBJ1-2; D perhaps matches TRBD1 (5 bases). The CDR3 covers 14 residues. Between the trimmed V and J ends, which lost 3 bases and 4 bases, there was a span of 12 bases. The V gene's germline CDR1 is MRHNA and CDR2 SNTAGT.

V is TRBV5-5 and J is TRBJ1-4; TRBD1 aligns across 9 bases. The J segment lost 7 bases and the V segment lost 3 bases, leaving 13 bases of the junction unmatched. This CDR3 is built from 17 residues. Germline V gene sequence: CDR1 SGHKS, CDR2 YYEKEE (reference sequence). The CDR3 sequence: CASSYSFGTGIGEKLFF. In nucleotides, the CDR3 is TGTGCCAGCAGCTATTCTTTTGGGACAGGGATCGGTGAAAAACTGTTTTTT.

The rearrangement uses TRBV25-1 and TRBJ1-1, with 9 bases matching TRBD1. V dropped 3 bases and J dropped 1; count of bases not matched to a gene: 3. In germline, CDR1 is MGHDK, CDR2 SYGVNS. This CDR3 has 15 residues. This CDR3 is CASSDPGQGNTEAFF. The CDR3 bases are TGTGCCAGCAGTGATCCGGGACAGGGGAACACTGAAGCTTTCTTT.

The chain uses TRBV3-1 (or the pseudogene TRBV3-2) and TRBJ2-7, with D tentatively TRBD2 (6 bases). V was cut by 1 base and J by 3 bases, with 10 bases left in between. CDR1 is LGHDT and CDR2 is YNNKEL in the germline V gene (reference sequence). The CDR3 covers 14 residues. The CDR3, as DNA: TGTGCCAGCAGCCAAGGGACTACACTCTACGAGCAGTACTTC. Amino acid sequence: CASSQGTTLYEQYF.

The chain has TRBV20-1 and TRBJ1-4, with D possibly TRBD1 on 5 matching bases. V was clipped by 3 bases and J by 8 bases, with 22 bases between them. CDR1 DFQATT and CDR2 SNEGSKA come from the germline V gene (reference sequence). This CDR3 has 16 amino acids. The CDR3 reads CSASAAPGIENEKLFF. DNA of the CDR3: TGCAGTGCTAGTGCGGCCCCAGGGATTGAAAACGAAAAACTGTTTTTT.

This rearrangement joins TRBV9 to TRBJ1-5; D possibly corresponds to TRBD1 (6 bases). Per the germline V gene, CDR1 is SGDLS and CDR2 is YYNGEE. This CDR3 comprises 14 residues. Trimming took 4 bases from V and 5 from J, leaving 13 bases between them. DNA of the CDR3: TGTGCCAGCAGCCCCAATCAGGGGTATCAGCCCCAGCATTTT. It yields the protein CASSPNQGYQPQHF.

The gene calls are TRBV2 and TRBJ1-5; maybe TRBD1 (5 bases). The V gene's germline CDR1 is SNHLY and CDR2 FYNNEI. The CDR3 contains 16 residues. V was cut by 0 bases and J by 0 bases, with 9 bases left in between. The CDR3, as DNA: TGTGCCAGCAGTGAAGCGGGCAGGGCTAGCAATCAGCCCCAGCATTTT. Protein product: CASSEAGRASNQPQHF.

The CDR3 DNA follows: TGCGCCAGCAGCGCCCTAGCGGGAGGGCCAGTGATGAATTACAATGAGCAGTTCTTC. Protein: CASSALAGGPVMNYNEQFF. The V and J genes are TRBV5-1 and TRBJ2-1; 12 nucleotides match TRBD2. CDR1 and CDR2 (germline): SGHRS, YFSETQ. Trimming removed 4 bases from V and 4 bases from J; junction bases left unmatched: 15. CDR3 length: 19 residues. Full variable domain (missing parts from reference TRBV5-1 and TRBJ2-1): KAGVTQTPRYLIKTRGQQVTLSCSPISGHRSVSWYQQTPGQGLQFLFEYFSETQRNKGNFPGRFSGRQFSNSRSEMNVSTLELGDSALYLCASSALAGGPVMNYNEQFFGPGTRLTVL.

The table lists this clone with a few counts. This chain joins TRBV2 and TRBJ2-2, with 8 bases fitting TRBD1. CDR1 is SNHLY, CDR2 FYNNEI, per germline. The CDR3 totals 15 residues. V gave up 4 bases and J gave up 3 bases; unmatched junction bases: 4. The CDR3 loop is CASSVSDRDTGELFF. Written as DNA, the CDR3 is TGTGCCAGCAGTGTCTCGGACAGGGACACCGGGGAGCTGTTTTTT.

The CDR3 sequence is CASSPGQGSAYEQYF. CDR3 sequence (DNA): TGTGCCAGCAGCCCTGGACAGGGAAGCGCCTACGAGCAGTACTTC. The chain has TRBV7-9 and TRBJ2-7; 8 nucleotides align to TRBD1. Germline CDR1 and CDR2: SEHNR and FQNEAQ (reference sequence). The V gene end was trimmed by 5 bases and the J gene end by 2 bases; junction bases not matched to a gene: 8. The CDR3 is 15 residues long. Filled out from reference TRBV7-9 and TRBJ2-7, the complete variable domain reads DTGVSQNPRHKITKRGQNVTFRCDPISEHNRLYWYRQTLGQGPEFLTYFQNEAQLEKSRLLSDRFSAERPKGSFSTLEIQRTEQGDSAMYLCASSPGQGSAYEQYFGPGTRLTVT.

V usage is TRBV7-2 and J usage is TRBJ2-1; 12 bases align to TRBD1. Germline trimming cut 3 bases from V and 7 bases from J; bases unmatched to any gene: 7. Germline V gives CDR1 SGHTA, CDR2 FQGNSA. The CDR3 contains 16 residues. This chain's CDR3 is CASSLVGTGGWNEQFF. The DNA for the CDR3 is TGTGCCAGCAGCTTGGTGGGGACAGGGGGCTGGAATGAGCAGTTCTTC.

This chain joins TRBV6-2 or TRBV6-3 and TRBJ2-7, with 7 bases lining up with TRBD2. Germline V CDR1 and CDR2: MNHEY, SVGEGT. CDR3 length equals 12 residues. V lost 5 bases, J lost 5 bases, and 3 bases stayed unmatched. The CDR3 DNA sequence: TGTGCCAGCAGTCTAACTAGCGACGAGCAGTACTTC. Translating it yields CASSLTSDEQYF.

This clone was found once. The chain employs TRBV14 and TRBJ1-1; 10 bases map to TRBD1. The length of the CDR3 is 13 residues. V was clipped by 5 bases and J by 11 bases; unmatched bases: 8. Germline CDR1 and CDR2: SGHDN and FVKESK. This CDR3 reads CASSMGQGREAFF. In DNA, the CDR3 is TGTGCCAGCAGCATGGGACAGGGGAGAGAGGCTTTCTTT.

This chain connects TRBV28 to TRBJ2-7; 15 nucleotides agree with TRBD2. The CDR3 is made up of 18 amino acids. J lost 2 bases, V lost 7 bases, and 12 bases had no gene match. Germline assignment: CDR1 MDHEN and CDR2 SYDVKM. The chain's CDR3 is CASIPPGLAGGRTYEQYF. CDR3 coding DNA: TGTGCCAGCATCCCACCGGGACTAGCGGGAGGTAGAACCTACGAGCAGTACTTC.

The J gene is TRBJ2-4, the V gene TRBV19; 10 nucleotides agree with TRBD2. The CDR3 is 17 residues long. Germline CDR1 reads LNHDA; CDR2 reads SQIVND (reference sequence). V gave up 2 bases and J gave up 1 base; unmatched junction bases: 5. The CDR3 DNA sequence: TGTGCCAGTAGTATATGGGCTAGCGGGAGCGCCAAAAACATTCAGTACTTC. Encoded protein: CASSIWASGSAKNIQYF.

The chain is built from TRBV19 and TRBJ2-1; D is possibly TRBD2 (6 bases). The CDR3 totals 17 residues. CDR1 is LNHDA, CDR2 SQIVND, per germline (reference sequence). V was cut by 1 base and J by 0 bases, with 13 bases left in between. DNA of the CDR3: TGTGCCAGTAGTATAGGGGGCGGGGCTTTCTCCTACAATGAGCAGTTCTTC. The encoded protein is CASSIGGGAFSYNEQFF.

J is TRBJ2-1 and V is TRBV23-1; 8 nucleotides line up with TRBD1. TRBV23-1 is classed as an ORF, of uncertain function. V gave up 6 bases and J gave up 5 bases; unmatched junction bases: 12. The CDR3 is 16 amino acids. CDR3 bases: TGCGCCAGCAGCCGGCCGCCGGGACAGGAAAACAATGAGCAGTTCTTC. Translated, it gives CASSRPPGQENNEQFF.

This clone was detected many times. This chain links TRBV27 with TRBJ2-3; 8 bases fit TRBD1. V shed 5 bases, J shed 4 bases, and the junction held 5 bases outside the gene matches. The CDR3 runs 14 residues. The germline gives CDR1 MNHEY, CDR2 SMNVEV (reference sequence). DNA for the CDR3: TGTGCCAGCAGTGACAGGGGACCATCAGATACGCAGTATTTT. Encoded protein: CASSDRGPSDTQYF.

The chain has TRBV2 and TRBJ2-7; 10 nucleotides line up with TRBD2. The V and J ends lost 4 bases and 4 bases, in that order; junction bases with no gene match: 4. Germline CDR1 and CDR2: SNHLY and FYNNEI. The CDR3 runs to 14 residues. The CDR3 DNA reads TGTGCCAGCAGTGTCACTAGCGGGGAGTACGAGCAGTACTTC. Amino acid sequence: CASSVTSGEYEQYF. Full variable domain (missing parts from reference TRBV2 and TRBJ2-7): EPEVTQTPSHQVTQMGQEVILRCVPISNHLYFYWYRQILGQKVEFLVSFYNNEISEKSEIFDDQFSVERPDGSNFTLKIRSTKLEDSAMYFCASSVTSGEYEQYFGPGTRLTVT.

The chain combines TRBV5-4 with TRBJ2-7; 8 bases line up with TRBD1. V was pared by 4 bases and J by 3 bases, with 12 bases of the junction left unmatched. This CDR3 contains 16 residues. The germline V gene encodes CDR1 SGHNT and CDR2 YYREEE (reference sequence). Written as DNA, the CDR3 is TGTGCCAGCAGCCGAACCGGGACAGGCCAAGACTACGAGCAGTACTTC. This sequence encodes CASSRTGTGQDYEQYF.

The J gene is TRBJ2-1, the V gene TRBV27; 7 nucleotides agree with TRBD2. The germline CDR1 and CDR2 sequences are MNHEY and SMNVEV (reference sequence). The V segment lost 2 bases and the J segment 6 bases; nucleotides outside the gene matches: 4. This CDR3 has 14 residues. The CDR3 is CASSLIASGNEQFF. CDR3 bases: TGTGCCAGCAGTTTAATTGCTAGCGGCAATGAGCAGTTCTTC.

The rearrangement uses TRBV27 and TRBJ1-1; 7 bases match TRBD1. Looked up from germline, CDR1 is MNHEY and CDR2 is SMNVEV (reference sequence). This CDR3 has 18 amino acids. The V gene end was trimmed by 2 bases and the J gene end by 5 bases; junction bases not matched to a gene: 17. Written as DNA, the CDR3 is TGTGCCAGCAGTTTAGTAGGTATGACAGGGAAGCAAGCGACTGAAGCTTTCTTT. It translates to CASSLVGMTGKQATEAFF.